Listed here is a single TCR beta chain. The antigen is not known. At one boundary the junction diverges from the germline segment, which might be a read error. The CDR3 runs 15 residues. Germline loops: CDR1 MDHEN, CDR2 SYDVKM. These data are taken from a study of glioma-infiltrating T cells. Overall study results and limits: Above-expected tissue-blood divergence occurred in all gliomas, most in low-grade ones. Tissue and blood shared very few CDR3 sequences.

The iRepertoire nested amplicon-rescue multiplex PCR amplified TCR alpha and beta CDR3s from RNA. TCRdb redid the calling of the multiplex PCR reads with MiXCR, one entry per CDR3 protein. The sample lists approximately 110,000 distinct CDR3 sequences, 20% to 25% seen once, with 13% to 15% in the top ten. The V call is TRBV28, the J call TRBJ1-1; D is ambiguous. Sequenced sample: glioma tissue, nonneoplastic brain tissue, or PBMCs (not recorded which). The clonotype comes from a human donor with low-grade glioma or glioblastoma, undergoing nonglioma brain surgery, or in good health (not recorded which). CDR3 nucleotides: TGTGCCAGCAGTTTATACCCGGGGTCCTACACTGGAGCTTCCTTT. As protein: CASSLYPGSYTGASF. The full variable domain, rest sourced from reference TRBV28 and TRBJ1-1, is DVKVTQSSRYLVKRTGEKVFLECVQDMDHENMFWYRQDPGLGLRLIYFSYDVKMKEKGDIPEGYSVSREKKERFSLILESASTNQTSMYLCASSLYPGSYTGASFGQGTRLTVV.